These 6 T cell receptor beta chains came from one sample sequenced in a study of identical twins. TCRdb reprocessed the 5' RACE reads with MiXCR, giving one entry per CDR3 protein. The sample includes some 900,000 distinct CDR3 sequences, more than 9% of them seen just once. The data were also submitted as part of a second study, on yellow fever vaccine responses in identical twins.

Sequencing input: PBMCs. The receptors were sampled from a woman under 30 in good health.

This chain links TRBV10-3 with TRBJ2-1; 7 bases are shared with TRBD2. Germline V lookup: CDR1 ENHRY, CDR2 SYGVKD. The length of the CDR3 is 14 residues. V shed 3 bases and J 8 bases; nucleotides not matched to a gene: 7. The CDR3 DNA reads as TGTGCCATCAGTGACCGGACTAGGGGCGATGAGCAGTTCTTC. Protein product: CAISDRTRGDEQFF.

The rearrangement uses TRBV5-1 and TRBJ2-5; D is ambiguous. The germline V gene has CDR1 SGHRS and CDR2 YFSETQ. The CDR3 has 14 residues. Deletions cut 5 bases from V and 0 bases from J, with 11 bases between. In DNA, the CDR3 is TGCGCCAGCAGTTCGCTCGTGGACCAAGAGACCCAGTACTTC. This encodes CASSSLVDQETQYF.

This clonotype has ten or more counts. The chain couples TRBV2 to TRBJ2-3; D call uncertain. This CDR3 region has 15 residues. Germline values: CDR1 SNHLY, CDR2 FYNNEI. Trimming shortened V by 0 bases and J by 2 bases, and 9 bases separated the two germline ends. The CDR3 sequence is CASSEAVTFTDTQYF. The CDR3, as DNA: TGTGCCAGCAGTGAAGCGGTGACTTTCACAGATACGCAGTATTTT.

This clonotype was seen more than once but under ten times. The V gene is TRBV4-2, the J gene TRBJ2-1; 8 bases match TRBD1. Germline trimming cut 0 bases from V and 4 bases from J; bases unmatched to any gene: 5. CDR1 is LGHNA and CDR2 is YNFKEQ in the germline V gene. The CDR3 totals 16 residues. CDR3: CASSQDKGQGYNEQFF. The CDR3 coding sequence is TGTGCCAGCAGCCAAGATAAAGGACAGGGATACAATGAGCAGTTCTTC.

This clonotype showed up just a few times. The chain couples TRBV29-1 to TRBJ2-2, with D hard to call. Germline-derived CDR1 and CDR2 are SQVTM and ANQGSEA. The CDR3 consists of 11 residues. V gave up 3 bases and J gave up 7 bases, with 6 bases separating them. The CDR3, as DNA: TGCAGCGTTGATAGGTACGGGGAGCTGTTTTTT. Its protein product is CSVDRYGELFF.

V gene TRBV10-2 combines with J gene TRBJ1-5; tentatively, D is TRBD1 (5 bases). Germline V gives CDR1 WSHSY, CDR2 SAAADI. Trimming shortened V by 4 bases and J by 9 bases, and 16 bases separated the two germline ends. This CDR3 has 14 residues. CDR3 sequence (DNA): TGCGCCAGCAGTGGGGGGGTCACCCTGGGGCCCCAGCATTTT. Encoded protein: CASSGGVTLGPQHF.